These 5 T cell receptor beta chains were sequenced from one sample in a study of blood T cells in healthy people across ages. For the second PCR, which ran for about 7 to 11 cycles, a sample-barcoded 5' primer and a J-beta primer mix were used. Using its own MiXCR run on the 5' RACE reads, TCRdb lists one record per CDR3 protein. The data show 1.5 million to 2 million distinct CDR3 sequences, around 50% seen once. Sample: blood. These TCRs come from a woman between 35 and 50 years old in good health.

This sequence joins TRBV12-3 or TRBV12-4 and TRBJ2-5, with 7 bases fitting TRBD1. Judging by the DNA end, TRBJ2-7 fits better; the J call may be wrong. The CDR3 spans 14 residues. CDR3 amino acids: CASSLRNRGNEQYF. The CDR3 DNA sequence: TGTGCCAGCAGTTTACGGAACAGGGGAAACGAGCAGTACTTC.

V is TRBV20-1 and J is TRBJ1-5; D is undetermined. Germline V CDR1 and CDR2: DFQATT, SNEGSKA (reference sequence). The CDR3 totals 13 residues. V was clipped by 0 bases and J by 0 bases, with 3 bases between them. In nucleotides, the CDR3 is TGCAGTGCTAGAGACCCTAGCAATCAGCCCCAGCATTTT. This sequence encodes CSARDPSNQPQHF.

The chain carries TRBV7-9 and TRBJ1-1; D gene uncertain. This CDR3 spans 14 amino acids. From germline, CDR1 is SEHNR and CDR2 FQNEAQ (reference sequence). V was shortened by 5 bases and J by 8 bases, with 18 bases between the two germline ends. CDR3 bases: TGTGCCAGCAGCCCCCCCGCGGCGGTACTCGAAGCTTTCTTT. Its translation: CASSPPAAVLEAFF.

The chain recombines TRBV10-2 with TRBJ2-7, with 9 nucleotides matching TRBD1. Germline trimming cut 2 bases from V and 7 bases from J; bases unmatched to any gene: 9. This CDR3 has 15 amino acids. Germline CDR1 is WSHSY and CDR2 is SAAADI. CDR3 in amino acids: CASSEIDRGAQEQYF. CDR3 in DNA: TGCGCCAGCAGTGAGATCGACAGGGGGGCGCAGGAGCAGTACTTC.

This clonotype was picked up a small number of times. A read error may produce the germline difference seen at one junction end. The chain couples TRBV11-2 to TRBJ2-1; the match to TRBD2 covers 12 bases. Germline lookup yields CDR1 SGHAT and CDR2 FQNNGV. The CDR3 is made up of 16 amino acids. CDR3: CASSSSIGLAGFERFF. The DNA for the CDR3 is TGTGCCAGCAGCTCTTCCATCGGACTAGCGGGGTTTGAGCGGTTCTTC.